Below, 9 T cell receptor beta chains from the same sample are listed, as sequenced in a study of blood T cell repertoires in COVID-19. Using immunoSEQ multiplex PCR, the repertoire was profiled, and TCRdb retains in-frame clones only, with some absent. The data contain 110,000 to 150,000 clones, 85% to 90% of them singletons. Sequencing input: peripheral blood. These receptor sequences come from a woman older than 75 with acute or convalescent COVID-19.

Only one count was recorded for this clone. The chain carries TRBV19 and TRBJ2-4; D might be TRBD1 (6 bases). The CDR3 contains 16 residues. Germline V gene lookup returns CDR1 LNHDA and CDR2 SQIVND (reference sequence). Trimming removed 3 bases from V and 0 bases from J, with 12 bases in between. The CDR3 DNA reads TGTGCCAGTAGTATCAGGGGCGTAGGAGCCAAAAACATTCAGTACTTC. Translating gives CASSIRGVGAKNIQYF.

The V call is TRBV9, the J call TRBJ2-3, with D uncertain. CDR1 is SGDLS and CDR2 is YYNGEE in the germline V gene. CDR3 length equals 14 residues. V dropped 0 bases and J dropped 4 bases, with 9 bases sitting between them. The CDR3 spells CASSVATRPDTQYF. In nucleotides, the CDR3 is TGTGCCAGCAGCGTAGCAACCAGGCCAGATACGCAGTATTTT.

This rearrangement joins TRBV3-1 (or the pseudogene TRBV3-2) to TRBJ2-5, with D maybe TRBD1 (6 bases). Trimming cost V 0 bases and J 3 bases, with 8 bases left between them. Germline values: CDR1 LGHDT, CDR2 YNNKEL (reference sequence). The CDR3 runs 14 residues. The CDR3 DNA reads as TGTGCCAGCAGCCAAGAATGGACAGAAGAGACCCAGTACTTC. Amino acids: CASSQEWTEETQYF.

V and J are TRBV19 and TRBJ1-3, with D hard to call. Trimming removed 4 bases at V and 0 bases at J, with 7 bases between. CDR1 and CDR2 (germline): LNHDA, SQIVND (reference sequence). This CDR3 has 14 residues. The CDR3 DNA is TGTGCCAGTAGTACGGGGAGCTCTGGAAACACCATATATTTT. Translated: CASSTGSSGNTIYF.

Remarks on this clone: Other DNA sequences in the sample encode the same CDR3. The chain employs TRBV18 and TRBJ2-7, with 8 bases matching TRBD1. Germline V gene lookup returns CDR1 KGHSH and CDR2 LQKENI. This CDR3 has 16 residues. Losses at the gene ends were 0 bases for V and 1 base for J; bases not matched to a gene: 5. CDR3 loop: CASSPPDRDRSYEQYF. Here the CDR3 DNA reads TGTGCCAGCTCACCACCGGACAGGGACCGGTCCTACGAGCAGTACTTC.

In this sample, this clone turned up once. The genes are TRBV7-2 and TRBJ2-1; D perhaps matches TRBD1 (6 bases). The CDR3 totals 14 residues. Germline assignment: CDR1 SGHTA and CDR2 FQGNSA. V lost 5 bases and J lost 15, with 23 bases in between. CDR3: CASSPSWGQYGGFF. The CDR3 bases are TGTGCCAGCAGCCCGAGCTGGGGGCAATATGGAGGGTTCTTC.

J is TRBJ2-4 and V is TRBV5-1; possible D gene TRBD1, 6 bases. V was shortened by 0 bases and J by 0 bases, with 10 bases between the two germline ends. CDR3 length: 16 residues. CDR1 and CDR2 from the germline V gene are SGHRS and YFSETQ. The CDR3 loop is CASSLEGDLAKNIQYF. The CDR3 DNA sequence: TGCGCCAGCAGCTTGGAGGGGGACCTAGCCAAAAACATTCAGTACTTC.

The chain couples TRBV5-4 to TRBJ1-3; D is unresolved. The CDR3 runs 15 residues. CDR1 is SGHNT, CDR2 YYREEE, per germline (reference sequence). Trimming left V 0 bases short and J 4 bases short, with 11 bases between. The CDR3 nucleotides are TGTGCCAGCAGCTTGGCCGGAGGTAACGGAAACACCATATATTTT. Translation gives CASSLAGGNGNTIYF.

The chain employs TRBV18 and TRBJ1-1; 7 bases are shared with TRBD1. The CDR3 loop spans 15 amino acids. The V segment lost 3 bases and the J segment 3 bases; nucleotides outside the gene matches: 7. CDR1 and CDR2 from the germline V gene are KGHSH and LQKENI. The CDR3 spells CASSPYRGFDTEAFF. The CDR3, as DNA: TGTGCCAGCTCACCGTACAGGGGTTTTGACACTGAAGCTTTCTTT.